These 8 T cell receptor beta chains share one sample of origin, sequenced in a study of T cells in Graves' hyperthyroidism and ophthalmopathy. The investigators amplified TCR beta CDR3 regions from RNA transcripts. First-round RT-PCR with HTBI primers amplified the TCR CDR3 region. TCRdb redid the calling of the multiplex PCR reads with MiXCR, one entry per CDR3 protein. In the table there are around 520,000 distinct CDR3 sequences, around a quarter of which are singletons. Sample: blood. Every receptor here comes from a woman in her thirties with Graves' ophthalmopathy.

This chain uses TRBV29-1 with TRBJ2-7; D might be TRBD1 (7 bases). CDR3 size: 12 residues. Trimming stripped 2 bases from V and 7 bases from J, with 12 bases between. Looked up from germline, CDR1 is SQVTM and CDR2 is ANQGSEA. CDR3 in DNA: TGCAGCGTTGAACTACAGGGGAGGGAGCAGTACTTC. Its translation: CSVELQGREQYF.

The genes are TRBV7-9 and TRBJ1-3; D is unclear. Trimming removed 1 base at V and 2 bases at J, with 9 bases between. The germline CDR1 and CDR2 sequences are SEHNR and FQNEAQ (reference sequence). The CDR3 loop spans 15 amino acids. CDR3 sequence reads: CASSLGLGTGNTIYF. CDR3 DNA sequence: TGTGCCAGCAGCTTAGGTCTCGGGACTGGAAACACCATATATTTT.

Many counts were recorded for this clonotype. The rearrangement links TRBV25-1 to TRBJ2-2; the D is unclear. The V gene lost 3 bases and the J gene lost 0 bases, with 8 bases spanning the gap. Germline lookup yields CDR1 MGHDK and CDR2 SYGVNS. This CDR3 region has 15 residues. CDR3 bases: TGTGCCAGCAGTGATGACACCACGAACACCGGGGAGCTGTTTTTT. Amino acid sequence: CASSDDTTNTGELFF.

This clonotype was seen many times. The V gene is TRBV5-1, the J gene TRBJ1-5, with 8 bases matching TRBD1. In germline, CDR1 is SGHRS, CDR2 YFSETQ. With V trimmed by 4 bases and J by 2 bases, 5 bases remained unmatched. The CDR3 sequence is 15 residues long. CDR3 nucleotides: TGCGCCAGCAGCCTATTGGGACAGGGCAATCAGCCCCAGCATTTT. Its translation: CASSLLGQGNQPQHF.

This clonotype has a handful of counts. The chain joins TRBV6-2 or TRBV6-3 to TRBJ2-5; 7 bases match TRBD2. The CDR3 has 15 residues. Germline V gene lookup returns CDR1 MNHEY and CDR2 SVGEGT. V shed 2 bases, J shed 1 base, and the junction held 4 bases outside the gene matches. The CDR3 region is CASSYGGEAQETQYF. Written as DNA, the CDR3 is TGTGCCAGCAGTTACGGGGGGGAGGCCCAAGAGACCCAGTACTTC.

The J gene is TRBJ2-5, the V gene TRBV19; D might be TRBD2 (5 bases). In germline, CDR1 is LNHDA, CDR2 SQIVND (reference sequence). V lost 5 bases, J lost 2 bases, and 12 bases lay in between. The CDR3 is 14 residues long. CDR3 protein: CASSQDSGQETQYF. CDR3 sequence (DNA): TGTGCCAGTAGTCAAGACTCGGGGCAAGAGACCCAGTACTTC.

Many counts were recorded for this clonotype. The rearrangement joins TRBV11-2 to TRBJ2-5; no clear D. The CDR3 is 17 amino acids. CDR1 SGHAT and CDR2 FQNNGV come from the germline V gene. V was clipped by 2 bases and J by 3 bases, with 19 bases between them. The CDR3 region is CASSLPPNWGREETQYF. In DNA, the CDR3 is TGTGCCAGCAGCTTACCACCAAACTGGGGAAGGGAAGAGACCCAGTACTTC.

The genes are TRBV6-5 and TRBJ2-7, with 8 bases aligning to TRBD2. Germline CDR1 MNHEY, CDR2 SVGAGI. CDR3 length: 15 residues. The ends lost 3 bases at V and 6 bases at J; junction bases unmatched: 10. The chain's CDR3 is CASSYSGDSDGEQYF. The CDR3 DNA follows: TGTGCCAGCAGTTATAGCGGGGACTCGGATGGCGAGCAGTACTTC.